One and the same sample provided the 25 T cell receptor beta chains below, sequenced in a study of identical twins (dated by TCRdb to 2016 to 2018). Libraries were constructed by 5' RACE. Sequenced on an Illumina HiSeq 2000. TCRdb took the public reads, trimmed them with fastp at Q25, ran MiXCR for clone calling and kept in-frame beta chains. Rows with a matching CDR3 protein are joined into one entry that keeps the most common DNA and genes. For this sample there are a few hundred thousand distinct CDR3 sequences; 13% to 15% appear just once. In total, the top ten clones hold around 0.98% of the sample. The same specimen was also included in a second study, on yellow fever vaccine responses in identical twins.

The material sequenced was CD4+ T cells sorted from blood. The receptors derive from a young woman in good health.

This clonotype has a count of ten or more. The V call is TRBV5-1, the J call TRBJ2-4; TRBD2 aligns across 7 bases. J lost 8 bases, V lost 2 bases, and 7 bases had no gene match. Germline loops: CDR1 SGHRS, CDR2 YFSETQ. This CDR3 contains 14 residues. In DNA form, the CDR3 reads TGCGCCAGCAGCTTCGGGAGGCCCTCGGACATTCAGTACTTC. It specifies CASSFGRPSDIQYF.

CDR3 nucleotide sequence: TGTGCCAGCAGCCCCCCCGGGACAGGTGCCTCACCCCTCCACTTT. Translating gives CASSPPGTGASPLHF. V usage is TRBV14 and J usage is TRBJ1-6; 8 nucleotides match TRBD1. This CDR3 is 15 amino acids long. Germline V gives CDR1 SGHDN, CDR2 FVKESK. V lost 4 bases and J lost 10; bases outside the gene matches: 9.

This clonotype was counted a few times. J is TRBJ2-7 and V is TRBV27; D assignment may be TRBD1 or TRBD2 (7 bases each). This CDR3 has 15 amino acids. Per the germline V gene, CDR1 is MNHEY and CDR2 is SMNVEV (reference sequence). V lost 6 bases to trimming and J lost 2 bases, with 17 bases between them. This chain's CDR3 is CASSKDREGTYEQYF. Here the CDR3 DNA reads TGTGCCAGCAGCAAAGACAGGGAGGGTACCTACGAGCAGTACTTC.

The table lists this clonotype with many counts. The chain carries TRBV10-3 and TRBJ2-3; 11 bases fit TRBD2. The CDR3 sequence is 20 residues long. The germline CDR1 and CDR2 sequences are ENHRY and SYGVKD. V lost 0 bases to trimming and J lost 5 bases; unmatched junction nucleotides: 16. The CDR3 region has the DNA TGTGCCATCAGTGAGTCGAGTGGAGGGCTAGCGGGGGGTCCAAAAGATACGCAGTATTTT. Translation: CAISESSGGLAGGPKDTQYF.

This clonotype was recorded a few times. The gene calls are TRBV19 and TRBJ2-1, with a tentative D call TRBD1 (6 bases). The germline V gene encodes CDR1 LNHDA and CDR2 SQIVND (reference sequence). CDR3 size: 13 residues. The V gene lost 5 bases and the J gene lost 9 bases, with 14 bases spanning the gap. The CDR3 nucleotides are TGTGCCAGTAGTGGGACACAGGGTCCTGAGCAGTTCTTC. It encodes CASSGTQGPEQFF.

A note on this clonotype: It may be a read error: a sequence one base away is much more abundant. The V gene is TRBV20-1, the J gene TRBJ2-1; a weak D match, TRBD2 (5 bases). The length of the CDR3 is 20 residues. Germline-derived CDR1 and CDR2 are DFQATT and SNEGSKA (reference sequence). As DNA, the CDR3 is TGCAGTGCTAGACAATCGAACAGTGGGCACGGTTGGAGAGACTACAAAGAGCAGTTCTTC. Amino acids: CSARQSNSGHGWRDYKEQFF.

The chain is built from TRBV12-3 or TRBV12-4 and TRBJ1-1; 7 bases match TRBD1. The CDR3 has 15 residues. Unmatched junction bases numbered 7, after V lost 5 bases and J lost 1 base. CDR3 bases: TGTGCCAGCAGTAGGGGACAGTTGGGGAACACTGAAGCTTTCTTT. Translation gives CASSRGQLGNTEAFF.

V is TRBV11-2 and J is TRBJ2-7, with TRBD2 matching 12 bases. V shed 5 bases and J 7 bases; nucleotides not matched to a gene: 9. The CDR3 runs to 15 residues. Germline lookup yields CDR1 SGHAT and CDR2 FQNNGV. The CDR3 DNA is TGTGCCAGCAGCCCATCTAGCGGGAGGGCTCGGGAGCAGTACTTC. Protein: CASSPSSGRAREQYF.

The DNA for the CDR3 is TGCGCCAGTAAGGGGAGCACTGAAGCTTTCTTT. Translation: CASKGSTEAFF. The chain employs TRBV5-1 and TRBJ1-1, with D possibly being TRBD1 (5 bases). Deletions cut 8 bases from V and 4 bases from J, with 9 bases between. This CDR3 has 11 residues. Germline V gives CDR1 SGHRS, CDR2 YFSETQ.

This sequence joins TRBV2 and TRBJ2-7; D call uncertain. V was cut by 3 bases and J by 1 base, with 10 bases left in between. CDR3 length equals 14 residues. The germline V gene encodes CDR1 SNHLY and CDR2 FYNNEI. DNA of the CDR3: TGTGCCAGCAGTGATGTGGCAGCTTCCTACGAGCAGTACTTC. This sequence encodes CASSDVAASYEQYF.

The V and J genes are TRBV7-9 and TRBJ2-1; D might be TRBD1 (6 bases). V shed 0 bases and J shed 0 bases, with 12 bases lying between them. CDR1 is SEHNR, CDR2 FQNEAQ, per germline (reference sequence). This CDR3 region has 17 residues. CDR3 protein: CASSLAGAKNSYNEQFF. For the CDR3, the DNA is TGTGCCAGCAGCTTAGCGGGGGCCAAGAACTCCTACAATGAGCAGTTCTTC.

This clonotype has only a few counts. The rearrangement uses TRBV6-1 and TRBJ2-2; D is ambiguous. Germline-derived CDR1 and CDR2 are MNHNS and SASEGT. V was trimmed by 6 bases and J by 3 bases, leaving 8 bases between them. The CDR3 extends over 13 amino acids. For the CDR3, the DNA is TGTGCCAGCAGCCGAAAAGACACCGGGGAGCTGTTTTTT. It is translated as CASSRKDTGELFF.

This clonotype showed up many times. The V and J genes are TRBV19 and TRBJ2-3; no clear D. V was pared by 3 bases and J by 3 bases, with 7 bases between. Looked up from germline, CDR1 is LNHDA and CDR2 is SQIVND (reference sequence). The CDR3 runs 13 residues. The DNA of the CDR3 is TGTGCCAGTAGTATCAGGCGGACAGATACGCAGTATTTT. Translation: CASSIRRTDTQYF.

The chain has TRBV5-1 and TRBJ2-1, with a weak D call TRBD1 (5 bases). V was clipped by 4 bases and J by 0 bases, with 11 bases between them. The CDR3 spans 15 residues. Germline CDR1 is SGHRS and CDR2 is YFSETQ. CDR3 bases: TGCGCCAGCAGCCCAGTACAGGTCTCCTACAATGAGCAGTTCTTC. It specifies CASSPVQVSYNEQFF.

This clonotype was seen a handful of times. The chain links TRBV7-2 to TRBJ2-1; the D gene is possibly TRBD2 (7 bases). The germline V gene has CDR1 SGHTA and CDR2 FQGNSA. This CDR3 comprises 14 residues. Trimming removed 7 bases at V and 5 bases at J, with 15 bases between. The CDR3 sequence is CASIGGPAHNEQFF. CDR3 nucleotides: TGTGCCAGCATCGGGGGGCCAGCCCACAATGAGCAGTTCTTC.

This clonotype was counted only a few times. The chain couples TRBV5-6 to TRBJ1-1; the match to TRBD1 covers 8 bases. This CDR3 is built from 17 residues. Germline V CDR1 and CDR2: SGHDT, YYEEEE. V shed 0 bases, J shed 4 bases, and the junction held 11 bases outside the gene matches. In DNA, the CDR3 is TGTGCCAGCAGCTTGGAAGGGGCAGGGGGCACGGGCACTGAAGCTTTCTTT. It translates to CASSLEGAGGTGTEAFF.

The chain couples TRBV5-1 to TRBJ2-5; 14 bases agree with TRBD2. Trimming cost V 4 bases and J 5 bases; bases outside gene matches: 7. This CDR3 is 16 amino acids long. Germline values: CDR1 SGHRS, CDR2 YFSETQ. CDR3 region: CASSVGLAGAAETQYF. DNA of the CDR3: TGCGCCAGCAGCGTGGGACTAGCGGGAGCGGCGGAGACCCAGTACTTC.

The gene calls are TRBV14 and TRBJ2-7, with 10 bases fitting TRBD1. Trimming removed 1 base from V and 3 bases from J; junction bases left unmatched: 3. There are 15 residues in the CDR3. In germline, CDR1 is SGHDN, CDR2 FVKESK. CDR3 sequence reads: CASSQVGQGNYEQYF. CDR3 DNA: TGTGCCAGCAGCCAAGTGGGACAGGGGAACTACGAGCAGTACTTC.

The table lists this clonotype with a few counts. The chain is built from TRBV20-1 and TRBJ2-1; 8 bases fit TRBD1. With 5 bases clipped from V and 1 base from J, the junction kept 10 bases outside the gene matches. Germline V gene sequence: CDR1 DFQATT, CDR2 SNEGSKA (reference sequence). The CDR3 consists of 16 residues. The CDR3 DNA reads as TGCAGTGCTTGGACCGGGACAGGCAGGTCCTACAATGAGCAGTTCTTC. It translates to CSAWTGTGRSYNEQFF.

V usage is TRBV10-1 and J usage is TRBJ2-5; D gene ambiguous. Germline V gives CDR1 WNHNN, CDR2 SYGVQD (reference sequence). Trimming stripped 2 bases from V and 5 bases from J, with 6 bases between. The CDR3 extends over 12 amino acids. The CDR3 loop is CASSEGTETQYF. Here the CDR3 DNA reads TGCGCCAGCAGTGAGGGTACGGAGACCCAGTACTTC.

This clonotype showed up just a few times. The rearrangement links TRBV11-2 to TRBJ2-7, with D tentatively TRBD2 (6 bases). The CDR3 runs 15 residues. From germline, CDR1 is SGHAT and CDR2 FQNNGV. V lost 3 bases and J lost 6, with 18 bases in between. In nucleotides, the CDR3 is TGTGCCAGCAGCTTTGGAGGGACGCATTCCCCCGAGCAGTACTTC. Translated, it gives CASSFGGTHSPEQYF.

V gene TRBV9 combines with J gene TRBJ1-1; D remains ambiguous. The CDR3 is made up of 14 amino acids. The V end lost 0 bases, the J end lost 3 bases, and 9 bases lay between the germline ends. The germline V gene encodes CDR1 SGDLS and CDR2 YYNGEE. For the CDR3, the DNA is TGTGCCAGCAGCGTAGACCCTTGGGACACTGAAGCTTTCTTT. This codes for CASSVDPWDTEAFF.

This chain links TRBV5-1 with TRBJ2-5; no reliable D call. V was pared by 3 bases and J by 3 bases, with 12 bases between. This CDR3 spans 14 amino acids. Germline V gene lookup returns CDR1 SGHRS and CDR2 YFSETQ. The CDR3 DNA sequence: TGCGCCAGCAGCTCCCAGCATCCGAAAGAGACCCAGTACTTC. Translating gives CASSSQHPKETQYF.

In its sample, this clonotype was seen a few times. The DNA of the CDR3 is TGTGCCAGCTCACCCGACAGGGGGACAGCTTTCTTT. Translated: CASSPDRGTAFF. The genes are TRBV18 and TRBJ1-1, with TRBD1 matching 9 bases. From germline, CDR1 is KGHSH and CDR2 LQKENI. CDR3 size: 12 residues. Trimming removed 3 bases from V and 10 bases from J; junction bases left unmatched: 3.

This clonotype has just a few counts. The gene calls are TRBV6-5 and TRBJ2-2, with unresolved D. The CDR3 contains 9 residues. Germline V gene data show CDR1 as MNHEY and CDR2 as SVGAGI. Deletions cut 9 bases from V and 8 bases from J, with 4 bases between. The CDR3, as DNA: TGTGCCAGATGGGGGGAGCTGTTTTTT. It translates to CARWGELFF.